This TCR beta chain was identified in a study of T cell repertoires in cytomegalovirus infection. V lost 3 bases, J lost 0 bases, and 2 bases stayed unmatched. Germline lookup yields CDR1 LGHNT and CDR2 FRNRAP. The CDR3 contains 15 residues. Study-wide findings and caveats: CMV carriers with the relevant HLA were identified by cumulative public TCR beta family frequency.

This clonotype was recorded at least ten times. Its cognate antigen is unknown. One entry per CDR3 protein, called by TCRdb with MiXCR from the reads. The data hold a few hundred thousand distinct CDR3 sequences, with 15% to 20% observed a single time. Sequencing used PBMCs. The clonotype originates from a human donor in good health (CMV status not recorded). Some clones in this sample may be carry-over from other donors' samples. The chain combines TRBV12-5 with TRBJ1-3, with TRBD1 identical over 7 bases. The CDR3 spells CASGFGTASGNTIYF. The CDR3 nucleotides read TGTGCTAGTGGTTTTGGGACAGCCTCTGGAAACACCATATATTTT.